This T cell receptor beta chain is from a study of blood T cell repertoires in COVID-19. Across the whole study: From the United States, Italy and Spain came samples of acute and convalescent COVID-19.

This clone appeared once. The CDR3 spans 15 residues. After removal of 1 base from V and 5 bases from J, the junction contained 7 bases not matched to a gene. Germline values: CDR1 SGHTA, CDR2 FQGTGA. TCRdb's copy holds only in-frame clones and misses some; the assay was immunoSEQ multiplex PCR. The sample holds some 200,000 clones, 82% seen once. The sequencing input was peripheral blood. This TCR was recovered from a woman in her 40s with acute or convalescent COVID-19. The chain couples TRBV7-3 to TRBJ1-1; 7 positions agree with TRBD1. CDR3 in amino acids: CASSLMGQSVTEAFF. CDR3 DNA sequence: TGTGCCAGCAGCTTAATGGGACAGTCGGTAACTGAAGCTTTCTTT.